This T cell receptor beta chain was obtained from a study of T cell responses to AZD1222 COVID-19 vaccine. Germline CDR1 and CDR2: SGHTA and FQGTGA. The CDR3 runs to 17 residues. After removal of 5 bases from V and 4 bases from J, the junction contained 12 bases not matched to a gene. TCRdb's table, derived via immunoSEQ multiplex PCR, lists solely in-frame clones and lacks some. This table has 150,000 to 200,000 clones, approximately 89% appearing once. Findings of the study overall: At study baseline, merely five or six AZD1222 recipients were seropositive. It should be noted that donors were predominantly white British and more often female, and clonal diversity was possibly underestimated.

In regard to this clone: The antigen is not known.

It was second doses at about 4 or about 12 weeks that were pooled. The chain links TRBV7-3 to TRBJ2-1; 9 nucleotides match TRBD1. This receptor was taken from an adult who received the AZD1222 COVID-19 vaccine. The sequencing here drew on peripheral blood, taken 28 days after the second AZD1222 dose. The CDR3 DNA sequence: TGTGCCAGCAGCCCCAATCCGGGACAGGGTCCGTACAATGAGCAGTTCTTC. It codes for CASSPNPGQGPYNEQFF.